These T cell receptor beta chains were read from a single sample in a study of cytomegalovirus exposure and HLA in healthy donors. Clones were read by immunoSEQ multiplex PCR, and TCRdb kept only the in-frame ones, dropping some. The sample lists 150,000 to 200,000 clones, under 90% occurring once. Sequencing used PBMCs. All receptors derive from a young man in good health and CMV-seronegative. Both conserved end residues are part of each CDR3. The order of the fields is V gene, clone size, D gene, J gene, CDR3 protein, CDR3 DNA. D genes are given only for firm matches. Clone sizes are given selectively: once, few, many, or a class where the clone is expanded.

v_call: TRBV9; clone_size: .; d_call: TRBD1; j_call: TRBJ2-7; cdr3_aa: CASSSPRDRGRPEYEQYF; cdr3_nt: TGTGCCAGCAGCTCTCCACGGGACAGGGGTCGTCCGGAATACGAGCAGTACTTC
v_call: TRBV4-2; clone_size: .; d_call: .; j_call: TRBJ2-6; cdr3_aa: CASSPEGGGANVLTF; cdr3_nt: TGTGCCAGCAGCCCGGAGGGAGGTGGGGCCAACGTCCTGACTTTC
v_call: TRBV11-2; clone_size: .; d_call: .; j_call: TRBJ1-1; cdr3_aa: CASTLPTGTEAFF; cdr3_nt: TGTGCCAGCACACTACCCACGGGAACTGAAGCTTTCTTT
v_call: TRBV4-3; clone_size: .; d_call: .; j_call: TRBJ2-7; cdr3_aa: CASSQEGIQGGLNSYEQYF; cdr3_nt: TGCGCCAGCAGCCAAGAAGGGATCCAGGGAGGCTTAAACTCCTACGAGCAGTACTTC
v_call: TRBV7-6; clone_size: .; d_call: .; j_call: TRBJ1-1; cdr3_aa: CASSPTTGAEAFF; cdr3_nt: TGTGCCAGCAGTCCAACTACAGGAGCTGAAGCTTTCTTT
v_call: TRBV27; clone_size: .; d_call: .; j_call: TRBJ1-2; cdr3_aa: CASSPNSYTF; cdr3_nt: TGTGCCAGCAGTCCTAATAGCTACACCTTC
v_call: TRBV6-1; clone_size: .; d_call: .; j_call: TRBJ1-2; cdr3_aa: CASRDRNYGYTF; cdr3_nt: TGTGCCAGCAGGGACAGAAACTATGGCTACACCTTC
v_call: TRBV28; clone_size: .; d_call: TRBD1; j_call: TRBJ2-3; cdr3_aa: CASSLYGTGGTDTQYF; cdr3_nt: TGTGCCAGCAGTTTATATGGGACAGGGGGGACAGATACGCAGTATTTT
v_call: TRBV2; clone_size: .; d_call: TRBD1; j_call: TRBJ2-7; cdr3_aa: CASRMGGTGGEQYF; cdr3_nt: TGTGCCAGCAGAATGGGGGGTACAGGGGGTGAGCAGTACTTC
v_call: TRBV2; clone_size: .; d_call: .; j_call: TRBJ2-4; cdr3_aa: CASSTYTNIQYF; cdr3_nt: TGTGCCAGCAGTACTTATACAAACATTCAGTACTTC
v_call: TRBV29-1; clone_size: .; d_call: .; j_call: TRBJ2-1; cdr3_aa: CSVGHIYNEQFF; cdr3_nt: TGCAGCGTGGGACATATATACAATGAGCAGTTCTTC
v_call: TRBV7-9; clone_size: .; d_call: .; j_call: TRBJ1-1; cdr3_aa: CASSEHTGETEAFF; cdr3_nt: TGTGCCAGCAGCGAACATACAGGAGAAACTGAAGCTTTCTTT
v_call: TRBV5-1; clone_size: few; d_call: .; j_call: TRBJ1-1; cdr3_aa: CASSLSVGSPEAFF; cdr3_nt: TGCGCCAGCAGCTTGTCGGTCGGGTCCCCTGAAGCTTTCTTT
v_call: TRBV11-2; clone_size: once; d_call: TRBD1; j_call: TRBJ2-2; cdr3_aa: CASSFGFATGDFTGELFF; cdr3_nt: TGTGCCAGCAGCTTCGGATTCGCCACAGGGGATTTCACCGGGGAGCTGTTTTTT
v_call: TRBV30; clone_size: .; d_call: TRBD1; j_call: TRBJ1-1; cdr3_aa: CASHGDRGLSEAFF; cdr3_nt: TGTGCCTCCCATGGGGACAGGGGGTTGTCTGAAGCTTTCTTT
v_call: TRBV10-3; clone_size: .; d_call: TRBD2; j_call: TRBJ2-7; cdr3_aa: CAISESGTSGAYEQYF; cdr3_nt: TGTGCCATCAGTGAGTCCGGGACTAGCGGCGCCTACGAGCAGTACTTC
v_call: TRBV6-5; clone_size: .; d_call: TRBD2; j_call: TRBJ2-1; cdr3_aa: CASYLTSGRENEQFF; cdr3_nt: TGTGCCAGCTATCTAACTAGCGGGAGAGAAAATGAGCAGTTCTTC
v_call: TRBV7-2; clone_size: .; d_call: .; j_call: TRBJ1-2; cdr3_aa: CASSLVDTFDYTF; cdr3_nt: TGTGCCAGCAGCTTAGTGGACACTTTTGACTACACCTTC
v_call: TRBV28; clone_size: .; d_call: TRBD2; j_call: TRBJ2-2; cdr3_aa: CASSSPYHREGGTSGGAGELFF; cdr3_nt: TGTGCCAGCAGTTCACCCTACCATCGAGAGGGAGGGACTAGCGGGGGGGCCGGGGAGCTGTTTTTT
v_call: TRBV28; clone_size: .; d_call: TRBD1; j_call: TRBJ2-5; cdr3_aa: CASSFGGQGQETQYF; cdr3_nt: TGTGCCAGCAGTTTCGGGGGACAGGGTCAGGAGACCCAGTACTTC
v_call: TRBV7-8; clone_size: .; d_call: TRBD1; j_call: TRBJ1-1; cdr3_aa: CASSWGQLNTEAFF; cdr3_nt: TGTGCCAGCAGCTGGGGACAGCTGAACACTGAAGCTTTCTTT
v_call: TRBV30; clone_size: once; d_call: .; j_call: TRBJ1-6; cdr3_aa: CAWSFKGEGYNSPLHF; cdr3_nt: TGTGCCTGGAGTTTCAAAGGGGAAGGATATAATTCACCCCTCCACTTT
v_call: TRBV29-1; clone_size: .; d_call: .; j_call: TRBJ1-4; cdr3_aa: CSVVTGLNEKLFF; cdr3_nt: TGCAGCGTTGTGACAGGCTTAAATGAAAAACTGTTTTTT
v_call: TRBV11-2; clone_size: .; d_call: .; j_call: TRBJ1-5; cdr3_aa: CASSLRRNRDINQPQHF; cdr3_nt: TGTGCCAGCAGCTTACGGAGGAACCGGGACATCAATCAGCCCCAGCATTTT
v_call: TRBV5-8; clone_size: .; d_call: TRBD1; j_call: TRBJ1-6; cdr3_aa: CASSLRQGYSPLHF; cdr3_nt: TGTGCCAGCAGCCTTCGACAGGGGTATTCACCCCTCCACTTT
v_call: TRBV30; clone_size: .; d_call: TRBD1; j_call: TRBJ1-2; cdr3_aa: CAGQGNHGYTF; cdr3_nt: TGTGCCGGACAGGGGAACCATGGCTACACCTTC
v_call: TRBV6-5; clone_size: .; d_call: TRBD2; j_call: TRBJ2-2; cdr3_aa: CASSLAGSAGELFF; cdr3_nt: TGTGCCAGCAGTCTAGCGGGATCGGCCGGGGAGCTGTTTTTT
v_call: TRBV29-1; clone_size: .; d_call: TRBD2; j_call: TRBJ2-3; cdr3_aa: CSVTGLAGDPSTDTQYF; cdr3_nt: TGCAGCGTCACAGGACTAGCGGGGGACCCTAGCACAGATACGCAGTATTTT
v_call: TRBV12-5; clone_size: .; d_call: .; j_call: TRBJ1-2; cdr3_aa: CASGLVGLNYGYTF; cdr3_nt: TGTGCTAGTGGTTTGGTGGGCTTGAACTATGGCTACACCTTC
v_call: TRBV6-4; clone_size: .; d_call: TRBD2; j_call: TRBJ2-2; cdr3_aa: CASSRTSGGANTGELFF; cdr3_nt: TGTGCCAGCAGTCGGACTAGCGGGGGGGCCAACACCGGGGAGCTGTTTTTT
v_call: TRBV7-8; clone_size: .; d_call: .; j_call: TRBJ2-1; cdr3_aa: CASSVSELNEQFF; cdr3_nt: TGTGCCAGCAGCGTCTCTGAACTCAATGAGCAGTTCTTC
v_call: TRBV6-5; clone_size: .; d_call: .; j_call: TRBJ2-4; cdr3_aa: CASSSGGARDIQYF; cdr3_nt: TGTGCCAGCAGTTCAGGCGGGGCGCGAGACATTCAGTACTTC
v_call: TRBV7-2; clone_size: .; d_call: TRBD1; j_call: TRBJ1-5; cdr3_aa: CASSWDSRNQPQHF; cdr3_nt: TGTGCCAGCAGCTGGGACAGCCGCAATCAGCCCCAGCATTTT
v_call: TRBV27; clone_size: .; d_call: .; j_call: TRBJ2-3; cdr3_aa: CASSLRTDTDTQYF; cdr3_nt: TGTGCCAGCAGTTTACGGACAGACACAGATACGCAGTATTTT
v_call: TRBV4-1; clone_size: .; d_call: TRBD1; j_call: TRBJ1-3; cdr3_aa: CASSQEDRVNTIYF; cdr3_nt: TGCGCCAGCAGCCAAGAGGACAGGGTGAACACCATATATTTT
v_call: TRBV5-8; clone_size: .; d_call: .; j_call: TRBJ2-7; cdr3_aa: CASRFYPGRDSSYEQYF; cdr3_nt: TGTGCCAGCAGGTTTTATCCAGGACGAGACAGCTCCTACGAGCAGTACTTC